This section outlines one TCR beta chain sequence together with its context. CDR1 is SGHTA and CDR2 is FQGNSA in the germline V gene. This CDR3 is built from 12 residues. Trimming cost V 2 bases and J 11 bases, with 12 bases left between them. The entry originates in a study of blood T cell repertoires in COVID-19. For the study at large: There were acute and convalescent COVID-19 samples, and they came from the United States, Italy and Spain. PBMCs, B-cell-depleted T cells, or T cells were the source of the cDNA or gDNA that made up the material.

Study processing details: Nucleated cell counts were estimated from reference gene primer amplification. Here immunoSEQ multiplex PCR was the method, and the copy in TCRdb shows in-frame clones only, minus some. D and trimming come from the DNA, and the V and J calls and clone size come from that table. The repertoire includes some 200,000 clones, approximately 86% of them detected once, and roughly 3.4% sits in the top ten. Material: peripheral blood. The chain is built from TRBV7-2 and TRBJ1-1; D is perhaps TRBD1 (5 bases). This receptor was identified in a man aged 70 or older with acute or convalescent COVID-19. CDR3 sequence: CASSLPGTRAFF. The CDR3 DNA reads as TGTGCCAGCAGCTTACCCGGGACTCGGGCTTTCTTT.